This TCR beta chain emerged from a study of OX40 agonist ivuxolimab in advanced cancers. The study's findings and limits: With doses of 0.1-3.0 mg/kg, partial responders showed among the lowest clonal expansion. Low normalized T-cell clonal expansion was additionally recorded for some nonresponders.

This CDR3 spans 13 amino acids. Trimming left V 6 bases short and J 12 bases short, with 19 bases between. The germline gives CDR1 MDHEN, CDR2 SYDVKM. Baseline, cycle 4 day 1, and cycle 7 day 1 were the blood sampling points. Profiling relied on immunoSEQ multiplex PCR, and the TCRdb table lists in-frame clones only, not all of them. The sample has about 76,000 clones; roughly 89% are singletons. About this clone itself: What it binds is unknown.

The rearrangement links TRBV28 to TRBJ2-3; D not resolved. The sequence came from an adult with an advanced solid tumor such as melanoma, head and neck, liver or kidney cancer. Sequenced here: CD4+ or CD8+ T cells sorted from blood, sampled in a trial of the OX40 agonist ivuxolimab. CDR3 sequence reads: CASRSPGAGDQYF. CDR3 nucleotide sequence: TGTGCCAGCAGGTCTCCCGGTGCTGGTGATCAGTATTTT. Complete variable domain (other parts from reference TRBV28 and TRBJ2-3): DVKVTQSSRYLVKRTGEKVFLECVQDMDHENMFWYRQDPGLGLRLIYFSYDVKMKEKGDIPEGYSVSREKKERFSLILESASTNQTSMYLCASRSPGAGDQYFGPGTRLTVL.